These T cell receptor beta chains were read from a single sample in a study of blood T cell repertoires in COVID-19. TCRdb's table, derived via immunoSEQ multiplex PCR, lists solely in-frame clones and lacks some. The top ten hold over 15% of the sample, which has some 120,000 clones, roughly 90% seen once. Specimen: peripheral blood. All receptors derive from a human donor with acute or convalescent COVID-19. The donor label of this sample is uncertain. Each CDR3 is given with its conserved first and last residue. D genes are given only for firm matches. Clone sizes are given selectively: once, few, many, or a class where the clone is expanded.

>TRBJ2-7|TRBV5-6|NA|NA
TGTGCCAGCAGCTTGGGGGGGTGGACAGTAGCCTACGAGCAGTACTTC
CASSLGGWTVAYEQYF
>TRBJ1-4|TRBV28|NA|NA
TGTGCCAGCAGTTTATGGGACAAAAAACTGTTTTTT
CASSLWDKKLFF
>TRBJ2-3|TRBV3-1/TRBV3-2|NA|TRBD2
TGTGCCAGCAGTTCTGGACTAGCGGGAGGGCGAGATACGCAGTATTTT
CASSSGLAGGRDTQYF
>TRBJ1-6|TRBV7-6|once|NA
TGTGCCAGCAGCTTAAAACCCCCCCAGGGATATTCACCCCTCCACTTT
CASSLKPPQGYSPLHF
>TRBJ2-7|TRBV10-2|NA|TRBD1
TGCGCCAGTAGGGACAGGGGAACTGTCGAGCAGTACTTC
CASRDRGTVEQYF
>TRBJ1-2|TRBV5-8|NA|NA
TGTGCCAGCAGCTTGTACTCCTATGGCTACACCTTC
CASSLYSYGYTF
>TRBJ2-1|TRBV4-1|once|TRBD2
TGCGCCAGCAGCCAATATACTAGCGGGGGGCATAATGAGCAGTTCTTC
CASSQYTSGGHNEQFF
>TRBJ2-7|TRBV5-6|few|TRBD1
TGTGCCAGCAGCTCGGTGGACAGGGACTACGAGCAGTACTTC
CASSSVDRDYEQYF
>TRBJ2-7|TRBV28|NA|TRBD1
TGTGCCAGCAGTTTGCCAGGGGGCGACGAGCAGTACTTC
CASSLPGGDEQYF
>TRBJ2-3|TRBV5-5|NA|NA
TGTGCCAGCAGCTTGGTTCGGGGGACCACAGATACGCAGTATTTT
CASSLVRGTTDTQYF
>TRBJ2-7|TRBV4-3|NA|TRBD2
TGCGCCAGCAGCCAAGATGGGGCGGGAGTCGGTGACGAGCAGTACTTC
CASSQDGAGVGDEQYF
>TRBJ2-5|TRBV18|NA|NA
TGTGCCAGCTCACCATCTCGGACTCACCAAGAGACCCAGTACTTC
CASSPSRTHQETQYF
>TRBJ2-3|TRBV12-5|NA|TRBD1
TGTGCTAGTGGTTTGCCGGAGGACAGGCTAGGCACAGATACGCAGTATTTT
CASGLPEDRLGTDTQYF
>TRBJ1-1|TRBV4-3|NA|TRBD1
TGCGCCAGCAGCCCCTCTATGGGACAGGGGTCCGCTTTCTTT
CASSPSMGQGSAFF
>TRBJ1-4|TRBV19|NA|NA
TGTGCCAGTAGTATCATTCAGGCGCCAGCTAATGAAAAACTGTTTTTT
CASSIIQAPANEKLFF
>TRBJ1-2|TRBV29-1|few|TRBD1
TGCAGCGTGGCACAGGGGGCCGACTACACCTTC
CSVAQGADYTF
>TRBJ2-1|TRBV5-5|NA|NA
TGTGCCAGCAGCTTGGGGCCGTACAATGAGCAGTTCTTC
CASSLGPYNEQFF
>TRBJ1-5|TRBV3-1/TRBV3-2|NA|NA
TGTGCCAGCAGCCAAGGAGGTGCTTGCCAGCCCCAGCATTTT
CASSQGGACQPQHF
>TRBJ1-2|TRBV11-2|NA|NA
TGTGCCAGCAGCTTAGATAAGCGATATTCTAACTATGGCTACACCTTC
CASSLDKRYSNYGYTF
>TRBJ2-1|TRBV3-1/TRBV3-2|NA|TRBD2
TGTGCCAGCAGCCCACAAGCGGGGTCCAATGAGCAGTTCTTC
CASSPQAGSNEQFF
>TRBJ2-7|TRBV7-9|NA|TRBD2
TGTGCCAGCAGCGGGACTAGCGGGCCCTACGAGCAGTACTTC
CASSGTSGPYEQYF
>TRBJ2-7|TRBV28|NA|NA
TGTGCCAGCAGTTCCCAAGCCATCGGGATCTACGAGCAGTACTTC
CASSSQAIGIYEQYF
>TRBJ1-2|TRBV23-1|once|NA
TGCGCCAGCAGTCTCGTCCAGGGGTTTAACTATGGCTACACCTTC
CASSLVQGFNYGYTF
>TRBJ1-4|TRBV19|NA|TRBD1
TGTGCCAGTAGCCCCGACAGGGGGGCTCGGTCTAATGAAAAACTGTTTTTT
CASSPDRGARSNEKLFF
>TRBJ1-3|TRBV7-9|NA|NA
TGTGCCAGCAGCTCGTACCAGTGGGGAGCGGCTGGAAACACCATATATTTT
CASSSYQWGAAGNTIYF
>TRBJ2-1|TRBV7-3|NA|NA
TGTGCCAGCAGCATAGGGAGCTCCTACAATGAGCAGTTCTTC
CASSIGSSYNEQFF